This T cell receptor (beta chain) derives from a study of vaccination and CD4 T cells after COVID-19 (dated by TCRdb to between 2021 and 2024). For the wider study: Every convalescent patient had a positive nasal swab PCR test for SARS-CoV-2, with mild disease in nine patients and severe disease in one. The cultures were stimulated with overlapping spike peptide pools from SARS-CoV-2 and from the common cold coronaviruses HCoV-NL63, HCoV-OC43 and HCoV-229E. In control cultures, a CEFX viral epitope pool was used as positive control, an HIV-1 Nef peptide pool was used as negative control, or no peptide was added. Post-COVID blood samples were collected from convalescent patients a median of roughly 100 days after diagnosis, with a range of about 30 to 161 days. The convalescent cohort comprised six males and four females, including two Hispanic individuals, seven Caucasians, two Asians and one multiracial person. Participants received two doses of either the Pfizer-BioNTech BNT162b2 vaccine (n=8) or the Moderna mRNA-1273 vaccine (n=2). In 10 COVID-19 convalescent patients and a handful of infection-naive healthy vaccine recipients, researchers compared the spike-specific CD4+ TCR repertoire from before mRNA vaccination with the repertoire from after. Post-vaccine blood samples were obtained a median of roughly 75 days after the second vaccine dose, with a range of about 12 to 241 days. General findings and caveats noted by the study authors: An increase in the median number of SARS-CoV-2-reactive clonotypes from around 20 after infection to approximately 41 after vaccination was observed, but the change was not found to be significant. Only a relatively small number of convalescent patients were included in the study, and early timepoints following natural infection were not analyzed. Of the vaccine-specific clones found in convalescent patients, nearly all (304 of 307) were mono-reactive for SARS-CoV-2 spike instead of being cross-reactive with common cold coronaviruses. Among the post-vaccine SARS-CoV-2-reactive clones in convalescent patients, a median 86.3% showed up only after vaccination, which suggests vaccine-specific priming.

V drops 5 bases and J drops 1 base, leaving 9 bases in between. The CDR3 spans 14 residues, from the cysteine through the phenylalanine. Of all the DNA, just the CDR3 is kept, 42 bases in frame from base 1. Per the germline V gene (reference sequence), MNHEY is the CDR1 and SMNVEV is the CDR2. Receptor amplification or capture employed PCR. At the Johns Hopkins FTIC core, DNA from the cultured CD4+ T cells underwent TCR sequencing with the Oncomine TCR Beta short-read assay. The QIAamp micro DNA kit was used to extract genomic DNA from the cultured CD4+ T cells. Oncomine TCR Beta libraries made from cultured CD4+ T cells were pooled using unique dual indexes and sequenced on an Illumina iSeq 100. In the source study's methods: Non-productive sequences were removed, and CDR3s not starting with C, not ending with F or W, or shorter than 7 amino acids were discarded. The MANAFEST web application was used to identify antigen-specific clonotypes by comparing peptide-stimulated wells against reference wells and other culture wells. For a clone to be called positive, the clone needed an FDR below 0.05, an odds ratio above 5, and a productive frequency above 0.1% in at least two of three replicate wells. Cross-reactive clonotypes were defined as significantly expanded in both SARS-CoV-2 spike wells and at least one common cold coronavirus spike condition. Levenshtein distances (stringdist) and unrooted phylogenetic trees (ape) in R version 3.6.1 were used to assess CDR3 homology. TCRdb cleaned the public reads at Q25 with fastp, built clones with MiXCR and kept in-frame beta chains. All rows with the same CDR3 protein become a single entry with the most common DNA and genes. The V and J calls follow TCRdb's processing rather than the paper's. For this sample the table gives about 15,000 distinct CDR3 sequences, of which approximately 55% were detected only once. Around 4.6% of the sample rests with the top ten.

Comment on this clonotype: The target of this receptor is not known. Qualities for individual bases were not recorded, and no much larger clone is one base off.

Per the publication, the treatment or condition label means: 10-day PBMC culture with coronavirus spike peptide pools or control peptides (ViraFEST assay). The study used the ViraFEST assay, which expanded antigen-specific T cells with peptide pools and then identified expanded clonotypes by TCR sequencing. The convalescent patients' positive SARS-CoV-2 PCR tests fell between March and December 2020, which was before the Alpha, Beta and Delta variants emerged in the United States. Each well held roughly 2 million PBMCs cultured in IMDM containing about 5% human AB serum and 9 to 10 IU/ml IL-2, with roughly 10 ug/ml peptide pools added. Half of the culture medium was replaced with fresh IL-2-containing medium on days 3 and 7. After around 11 days of culture, CD4+ T cells were isolated by negative selection using the EasySep CD4+ T cell isolation kit. Ficoll-Paque Plus gradient centrifugation was used to isolate PBMCs from whole blood, and the isolated PBMCs were then either used fresh or cryopreserved at -140C. Each culture condition was generally run in triplicate wells.

This specimen was CD4+ T cells from blood, cultured in vitro, taken before SARS-CoV-2 vaccination. The chain links TRBV27 with TRBJ1-5, with the D segment identity uncertain. This TCR was sampled from a human donor who had recovered from COVID-19. The nucleotides read TGTGCCAGCAGTCCCCGCGTCAGCAATCAGCCCCAGCATTTT. It is translated as CASSPRVSNQPQHF.